The next 3 T cell receptor beta chains were all read from a single sample in a study of blood T cell repertoires in COVID-19. Generated by immunoSEQ multiplex PCR, the TCRdb table keeps only in-frame clones and is missing some. The sample includes about 79,000 clones, roughly 90% of them seen just once. Sequencing was done on a sample of peripheral blood. These receptors were collected from a man between 45 and 60 years old with active COVID-19.

This clone turned up a few times. V gene TRBV7-8 combines with J gene TRBJ2-3; D not certain. The germline V gene encodes CDR1 SGHVS and CDR2 FQNEAQ. This CDR3 comprises 12 residues. V was cut by 5 bases and J by 8 bases, with 11 bases left in between. CDR3 sequence reads: CASSPYGRTQYF. CDR3 DNA: TGTGCCAGCAGCCCCTATGGGCGTACGCAGTATTTT.

The chain is built from TRBV7-8 and TRBJ1-1; D may be TRBD1 (5 bases). The CDR3 runs 14 residues. Trimming took 5 bases from V and 1 from J, leaving 11 bases between them. The germline gives CDR1 SGHVS, CDR2 FQNEAQ. The CDR3 loop is CASSATVSNTEAFF. The CDR3, as DNA: TGTGCCAGCAGCGCGACAGTGTCGAACACTGAAGCTTTCTTT.

The chain is built from TRBV6-5 and TRBJ1-6; 9 bases align to TRBD1. This CDR3 comprises 14 residues. After removal of 10 bases from V and 7 bases from J, the junction contained 8 bases not matched to a gene. CDR1 and CDR2 (germline): MNHEY, SVGAGI. CDR3 protein: CATQAGTGNSPLHF. CDR3 nucleotide sequence: TGTGCCACCCAGGCGGGGACAGGGAATTCACCCCTCCACTTT.